This TCR beta chain was retrieved from a study of blood T cell repertoires in COVID-19 (dated by TCRdb to the early 2020s). Background for the entire study: Collaborator samples came from the United States, Italy and Spain and covered acute and convalescent phases of COVID-19. The prospective study material was composed of cDNA or gDNA derived from T cells, B-cell-depleted T cells, or PBMCs. The dataset comprised deeply sampled blood TCRbeta repertoires from subjects exposed to, actively infected with, or recovered from COVID-19. The repertoires were made available in a free public database intended to serve as a resource for research on the immune response to SARS-CoV-2. Samples were obtained from the ongoing ImmuneRACE study (first 160 participants) and from 1,200 or so subjects provided by 6 global collaborators. A de-identified subject ID, COVID-19 status, age in years and sex were almost always included in the sample metadata. HLA class I and class II types, where available, came from metadata supplied by the sample provider rather than from assay-based typing. The research as a whole found: How much clinical and demographic metadata was included differed by source and by participant, and the metadata was provided uncurated.

Participants in the prospective study were aged roughly 18 to 89 years, lived in some 24 United States geographic areas, and enrolled through a virtual design. To assign participants to cohorts, the prospective study relied on clinical history that participants themselves reported in a screening survey and a study questionnaire. In the prospective study, mobile phlebotomists collected whole blood, serum and a nasopharyngeal or oropharyngeal swab from each participant. Over a roughly 2-month period, participants in the prospective study had the option of providing additional blood draws and questionnaires. Before DNA extraction, blood samples from the prospective study were shipped at room temperature or frozen. TCRbeta CDR3 regions were amplified from genomic DNA by means of the immunoSEQ Assay, a bias-controlled multiplex PCR. The authors processed their data as follows. The number of nucleated cells in each sample was estimated from the amplification of reference gene primers within the assay. Sequence reads were collapsed and filtered to measure the absolute abundance of every unique TCRbeta CDR3 rearrangement. Productive Simpson clonality was computed per sample as the square root of Simpson's diversity index over productive rearrangements. Held by TCRdb, this immuneACCESS table contains in-frame sequences only and omits some clones. Under half of the omission traces to an unresolved V gene where checked; the cause of the rest is unknown. V, J and clone size reflect that table, while D and trimming were determined from the DNA. Counted in this sample were about 50,000 clones; around 73% of them appeared once. The ten largest clones add up to about 6.1% of the sample.

Looking up the germline V gene yields CDR1 SGHAT and CDR2 FQNNGV. V is shortened by 4 bases, J by 7 bases, and the region joining them spans 13 bases. The CDR3 holds 13 amino acids from the cysteine to the phenylalanine. Just CDR3 DNA is preserved here, 39 bases in frame from base 1. Turning to this clone: The antigen it recognizes is unknown. No per-base quality is available; no much larger clone lies one base away.

Recombination connected TRBV11-2 to TRBJ1-2; a weak D assignment points to TRBD1 (5 bases agree). Sequencing was done on a sample of PBMCs or T cells enriched from blood (not recorded which). The receptor was derived from a woman aged 50 to 60 with acute COVID-19. The CDR3 region has the sequence CASSSTSRAGYTF. The DNA reads TGTGCCAGCAGCTCTACCTCCAGGGCTGGCTACACCTTC.